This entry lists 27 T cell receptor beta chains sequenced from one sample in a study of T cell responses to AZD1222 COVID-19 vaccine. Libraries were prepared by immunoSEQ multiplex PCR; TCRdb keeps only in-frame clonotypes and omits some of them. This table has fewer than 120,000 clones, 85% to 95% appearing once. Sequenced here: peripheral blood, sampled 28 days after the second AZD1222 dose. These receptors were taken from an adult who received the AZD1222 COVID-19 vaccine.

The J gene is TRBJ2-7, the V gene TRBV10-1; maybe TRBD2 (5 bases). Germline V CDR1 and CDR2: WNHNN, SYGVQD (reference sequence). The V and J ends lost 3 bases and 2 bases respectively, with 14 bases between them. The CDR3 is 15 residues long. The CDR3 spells CASSDRSFGAYEQYF. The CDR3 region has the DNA TGCGCCAGCAGTGATCGATCTTTCGGGGCCTACGAGCAGTACTTC.

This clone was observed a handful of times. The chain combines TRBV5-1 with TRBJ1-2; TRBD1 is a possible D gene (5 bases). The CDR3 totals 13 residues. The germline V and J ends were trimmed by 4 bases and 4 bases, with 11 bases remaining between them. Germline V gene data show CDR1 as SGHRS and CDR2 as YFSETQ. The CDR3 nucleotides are TGCGCCAGCAGCGGGGGTGAAAGCTATGGCTACACCTTC. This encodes CASSGGESYGYTF.

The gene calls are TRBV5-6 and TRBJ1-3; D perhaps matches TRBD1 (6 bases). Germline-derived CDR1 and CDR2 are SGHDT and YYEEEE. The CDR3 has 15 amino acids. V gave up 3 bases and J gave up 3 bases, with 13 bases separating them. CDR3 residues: CASSSPVRGGNTIYF. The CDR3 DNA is TGTGCCAGCAGCTCCCCCGTCAGGGGTGGAAACACCATATATTTT. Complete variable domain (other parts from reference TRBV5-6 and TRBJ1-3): DAGVTQSPTHLIKTRGQQVTLRCSPKSGHDTVSWYQQALGQGPQFIFQYYEEEERQRGNFPDRFSGHQFPNYSSELNVNALLLGDSALYLCASSSPVRGGNTIYFGEGSWLTVV.

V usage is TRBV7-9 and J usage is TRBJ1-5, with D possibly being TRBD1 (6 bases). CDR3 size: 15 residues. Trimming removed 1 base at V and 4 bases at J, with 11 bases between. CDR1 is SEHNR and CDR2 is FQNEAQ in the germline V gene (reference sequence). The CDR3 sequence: CASSLGGARNQPQHF. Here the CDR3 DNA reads TGTGCCAGCAGCTTAGGGGGGGCTCGGAATCAGCCCCAGCATTTT.

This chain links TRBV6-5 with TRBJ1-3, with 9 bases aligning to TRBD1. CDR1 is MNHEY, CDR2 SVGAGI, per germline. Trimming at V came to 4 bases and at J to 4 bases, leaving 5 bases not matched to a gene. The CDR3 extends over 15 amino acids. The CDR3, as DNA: TGTGCCAGCAGTTCGGACAGGGGTTGGGGAAACACCATATATTTT. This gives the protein CASSSDRGWGNTIYF.

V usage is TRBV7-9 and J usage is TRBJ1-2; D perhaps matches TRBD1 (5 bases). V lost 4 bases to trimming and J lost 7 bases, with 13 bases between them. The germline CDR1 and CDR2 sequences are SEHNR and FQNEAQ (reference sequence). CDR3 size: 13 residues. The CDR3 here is CASSSRARGGYTF. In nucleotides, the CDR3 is TGTGCCAGCAGCTCCAGGGCGAGAGGTGGCTACACCTTC. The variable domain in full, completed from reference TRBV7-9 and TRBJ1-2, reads DTGVSQNPRHKITKRGQNVTFRCDPISEHNRLYWYRQTLGQGPEFLTYFQNEAQLEKSRLLSDRFSAERPKGSFSTLEIQRTEQGDSAMYLCASSSRARGGYTFGSGTRLTVV.

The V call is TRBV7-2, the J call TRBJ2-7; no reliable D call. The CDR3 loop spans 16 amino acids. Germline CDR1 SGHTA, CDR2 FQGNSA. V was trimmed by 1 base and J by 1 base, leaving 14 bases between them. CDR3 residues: CASSLGVGNPSYEQYF. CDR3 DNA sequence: TGTGCCAGCAGCTTAGGGGTAGGGAATCCTTCCTACGAGCAGTACTTC.

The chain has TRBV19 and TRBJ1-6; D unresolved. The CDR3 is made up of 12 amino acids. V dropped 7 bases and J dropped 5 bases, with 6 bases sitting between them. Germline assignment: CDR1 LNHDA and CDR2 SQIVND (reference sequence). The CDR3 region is CASTANNSPLHF. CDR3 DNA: TGTGCCAGTACAGCTAATAATTCACCCCTCCACTTT.

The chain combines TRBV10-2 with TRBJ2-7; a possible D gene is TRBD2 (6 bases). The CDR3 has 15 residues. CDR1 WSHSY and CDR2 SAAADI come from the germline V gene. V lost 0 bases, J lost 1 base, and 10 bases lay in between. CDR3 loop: CASSESGLTSYEQYF. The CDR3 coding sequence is TGCGCCAGCAGTGAGTCGGGACTCACATCCTACGAGCAGTACTTC.

As DNA, the CDR3 is TGTGCCACCAGCACCCTGGGACAGGGGGCATTTAGGGCTTTCTTT. It encodes CATSTLGQGAFRAFF. The V and J genes are TRBV15 and TRBJ1-1, with 12 bases matching TRBD1. This CDR3 contains 15 residues. Per germline, CDR1 LNHNV and CDR2 YYDKDF (reference sequence). V was clipped by 4 bases and J by 11 bases; unmatched bases: 11.

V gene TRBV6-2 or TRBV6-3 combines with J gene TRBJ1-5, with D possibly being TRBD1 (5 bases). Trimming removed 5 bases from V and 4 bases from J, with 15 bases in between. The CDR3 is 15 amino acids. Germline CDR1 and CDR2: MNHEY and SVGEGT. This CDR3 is CASSDEGLINQPQHF. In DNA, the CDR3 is TGTGCCAGCAGTGACGAGGGACTCATAAATCAGCCCCAGCATTTT.

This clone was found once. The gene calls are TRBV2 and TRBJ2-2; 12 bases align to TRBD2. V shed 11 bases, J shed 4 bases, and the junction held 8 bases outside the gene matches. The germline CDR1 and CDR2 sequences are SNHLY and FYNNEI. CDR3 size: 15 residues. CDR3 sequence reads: CAWRTGLAGTGELFF. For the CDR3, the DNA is TGTGCCTGGCGGACGGGACTAGCGGGCACCGGGGAGCTGTTTTTT.

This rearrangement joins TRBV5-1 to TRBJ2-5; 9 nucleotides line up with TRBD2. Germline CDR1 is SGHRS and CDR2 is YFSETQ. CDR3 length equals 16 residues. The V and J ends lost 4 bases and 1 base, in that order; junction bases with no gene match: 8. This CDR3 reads CASSTNPTSGQETQYF. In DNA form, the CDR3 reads TGCGCCAGCAGCACAAACCCGACTAGCGGCCAAGAGACCCAGTACTTC.

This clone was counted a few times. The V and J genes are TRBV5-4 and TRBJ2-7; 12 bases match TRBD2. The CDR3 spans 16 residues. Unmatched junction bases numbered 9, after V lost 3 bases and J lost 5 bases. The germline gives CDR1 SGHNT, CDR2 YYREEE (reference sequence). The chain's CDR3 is CASSSLAGGRGDEQYF. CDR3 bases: TGTGCCAGCAGCTCTCTAGCGGGAGGGCGAGGGGACGAGCAGTACTTC.

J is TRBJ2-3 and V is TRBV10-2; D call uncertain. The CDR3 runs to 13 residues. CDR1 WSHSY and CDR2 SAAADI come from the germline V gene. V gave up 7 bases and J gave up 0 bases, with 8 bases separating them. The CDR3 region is CASIVPSTDTQYF. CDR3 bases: TGCGCCAGCATAGTGCCTAGCACAGATACGCAGTATTTT.

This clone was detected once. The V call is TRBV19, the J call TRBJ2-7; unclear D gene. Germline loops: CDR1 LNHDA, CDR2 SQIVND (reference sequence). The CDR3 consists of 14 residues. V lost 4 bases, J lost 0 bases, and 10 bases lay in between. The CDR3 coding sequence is TGTGCCAGTAGTACGAGCAGTACCTCCTACGAGCAGTACTTC. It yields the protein CASSTSSTSYEQYF.

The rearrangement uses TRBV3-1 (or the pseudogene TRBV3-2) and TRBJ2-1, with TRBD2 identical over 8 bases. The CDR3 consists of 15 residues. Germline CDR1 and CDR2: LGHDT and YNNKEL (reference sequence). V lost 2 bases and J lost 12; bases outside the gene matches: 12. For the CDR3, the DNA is TGTGCCAGCAGCCAAATGCGTTCTGCCGGACTAGCGCAGTTCTTC. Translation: CASSQMRSAGLAQFF.

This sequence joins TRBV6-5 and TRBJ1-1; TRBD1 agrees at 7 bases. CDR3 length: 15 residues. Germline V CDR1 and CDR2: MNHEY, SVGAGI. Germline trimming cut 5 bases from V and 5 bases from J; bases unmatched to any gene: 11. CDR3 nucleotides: TGTGCCAGCAGTCCCCTGGGCAGGGGGGGGACTGAAGCTTTCTTT. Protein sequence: CASSPLGRGGTEAFF.

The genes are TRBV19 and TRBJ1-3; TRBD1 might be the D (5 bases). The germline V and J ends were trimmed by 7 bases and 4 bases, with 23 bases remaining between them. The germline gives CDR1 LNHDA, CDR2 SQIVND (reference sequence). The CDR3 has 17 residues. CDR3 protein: CASTIGGEPRFGNTIYF. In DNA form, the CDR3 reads TGTGCCAGTACGATTGGGGGGGAGCCCCGCTTCGGAAACACCATATATTTT.

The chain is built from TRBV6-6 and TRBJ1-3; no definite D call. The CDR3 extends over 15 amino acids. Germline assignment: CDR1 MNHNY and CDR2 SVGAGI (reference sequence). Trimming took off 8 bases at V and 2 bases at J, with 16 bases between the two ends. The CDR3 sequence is CASGNREGAGNTIYF. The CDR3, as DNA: TGTGCCAGCGGTAATCGAGAGGGAGCTGGAAACACCATATATTTT.

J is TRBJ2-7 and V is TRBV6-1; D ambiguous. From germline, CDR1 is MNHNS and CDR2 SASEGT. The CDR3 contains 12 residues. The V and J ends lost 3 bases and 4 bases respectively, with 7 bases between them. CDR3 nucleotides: TGTGCCAGCAGTGAGGCTGGGTACGAGCAGTACTTC. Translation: CASSEAGYEQYF.

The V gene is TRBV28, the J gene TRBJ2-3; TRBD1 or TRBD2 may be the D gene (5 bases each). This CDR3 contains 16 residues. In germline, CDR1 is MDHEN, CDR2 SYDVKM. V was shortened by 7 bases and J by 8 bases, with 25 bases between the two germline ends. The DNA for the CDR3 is TGTGCCAGCACCTGGTCTGGACAACTATGGGGAGCTACGCAGTATTTT. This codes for CASTWSGQLWGATQYF.

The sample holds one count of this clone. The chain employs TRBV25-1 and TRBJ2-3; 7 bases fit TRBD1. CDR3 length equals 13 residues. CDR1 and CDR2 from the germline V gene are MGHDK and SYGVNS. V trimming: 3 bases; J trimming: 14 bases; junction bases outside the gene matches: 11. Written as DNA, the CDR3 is TGTGCCAGCAGTGACCCAGCGAGGGGGCGCCTGTATTTT. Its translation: CASSDPARGRLYF. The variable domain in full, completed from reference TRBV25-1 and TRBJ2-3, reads EADIYQTPRYLVIGTGKKITLECSQTMGHDKMYWYQQDPGMELHLIHYSYGVNSTEKGDLSSESTVSRIRTEHFPLTLESARPSHTSQYLCASSDPARGRLYFGPGTRLTVL.

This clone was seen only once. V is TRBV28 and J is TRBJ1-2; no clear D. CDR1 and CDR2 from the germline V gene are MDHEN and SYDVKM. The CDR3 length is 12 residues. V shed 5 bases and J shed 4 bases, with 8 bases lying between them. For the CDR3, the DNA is TGTGCCAGCAGTCTCGATTTCTATGGCTACACCTTC. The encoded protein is CASSLDFYGYTF.

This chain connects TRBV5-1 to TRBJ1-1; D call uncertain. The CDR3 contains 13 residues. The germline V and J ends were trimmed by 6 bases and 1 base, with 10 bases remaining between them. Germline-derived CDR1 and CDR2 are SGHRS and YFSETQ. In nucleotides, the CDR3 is TGCGCCAGCAAGAGTCACCAGAACACTGAAGCTTTCTTT. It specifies CASKSHQNTEAFF.

The CDR3 spells CSAVWDSGNTIYF. The DNA for the CDR3 is TGCAGCGCCGTATGGGACTCTGGAAACACCATATATTTT. V gene TRBV29-1 combines with J gene TRBJ1-3; D not resolved. The V gene's germline CDR1 is SQVTM and CDR2 ANQGSEA. Trimming removed 7 bases from V and 0 bases from J, with 10 bases in between. The CDR3 runs 13 residues.

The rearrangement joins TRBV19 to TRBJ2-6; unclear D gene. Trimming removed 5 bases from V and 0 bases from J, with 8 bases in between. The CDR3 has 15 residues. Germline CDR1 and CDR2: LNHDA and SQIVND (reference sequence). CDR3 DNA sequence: TGTGCCAGTAGTGCGCAGTTCTCTGGGGCCAACGTCCTGACTTTC. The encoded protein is CASSAQFSGANVLTF.